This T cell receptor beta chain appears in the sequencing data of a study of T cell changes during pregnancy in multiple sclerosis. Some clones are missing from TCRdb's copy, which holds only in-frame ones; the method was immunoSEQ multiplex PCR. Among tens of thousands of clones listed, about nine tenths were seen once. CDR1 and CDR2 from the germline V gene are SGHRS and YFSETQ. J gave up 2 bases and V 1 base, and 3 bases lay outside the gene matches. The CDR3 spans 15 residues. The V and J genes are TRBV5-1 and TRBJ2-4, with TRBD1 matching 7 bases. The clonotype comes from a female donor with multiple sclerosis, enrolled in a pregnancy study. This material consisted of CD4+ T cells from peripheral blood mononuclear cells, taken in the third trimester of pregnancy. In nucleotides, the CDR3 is TGCGCCAGCAGCTTGTTGACAGGGTCCAAAAACATTCAGTACTTC. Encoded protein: CASSLLTGSKNIQYF.